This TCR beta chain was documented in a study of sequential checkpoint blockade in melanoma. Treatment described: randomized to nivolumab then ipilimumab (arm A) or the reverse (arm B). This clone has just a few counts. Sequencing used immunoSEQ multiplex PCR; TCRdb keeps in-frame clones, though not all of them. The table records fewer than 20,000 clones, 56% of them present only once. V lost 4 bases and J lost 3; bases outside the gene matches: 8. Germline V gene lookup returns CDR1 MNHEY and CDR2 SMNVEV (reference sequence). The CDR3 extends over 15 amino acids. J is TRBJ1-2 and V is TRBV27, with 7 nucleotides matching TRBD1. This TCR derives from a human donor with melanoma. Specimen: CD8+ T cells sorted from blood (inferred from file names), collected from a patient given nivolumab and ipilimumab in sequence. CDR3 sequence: CASSYTGTAYYGYTF. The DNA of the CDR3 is TGTGCCAGCAGTTACACCGGGACAGCTTACTATGGCTACACCTTC.